This T cell receptor beta chain emerged from a study of PD-1 blockade in classical Hodgkin lymphoma. Study-wide results and caveats: With CD4+ cells, TCR diversity rose significantly by C4D1, but not with CD8+ cells. After ASCT, patients who started nivolumab under 1 year later were excluded. Relative to healthy donors, newly diagnosed patients reportedly had lower baseline TCR diversity, which was reported as lower still in relapsed/refractory patients.

Every patient was affected by relapse after autologous stem cell transplantation, while exposure to brentuximab vedotin was not uniform. Classification of best responses gave complete response, partial response or progressive disease. On this clone: Its antigen is still unknown.

CDR1 is MDHEN and CDR2 is SYDVKM in the germline V gene. The CDR3 is 15 residues long. V lost 6 bases to trimming and J lost 0 bases, with 12 bases between them. The table came from immunoSEQ multiplex PCR; TCRdb's copy has only in-frame clones and leaves some out. Among roughly 16,000 clones listed, around 80% were seen once. This clonotype was sampled from a human donor with classical Hodgkin lymphoma. The sequencing used peripheral blood mononuclear cells (PBMCs), collected before the second cycle of nivolumab. The chain is built from TRBV28 and TRBJ1-5; D is undetermined. The CDR3 region is CASSPQLNSNQPQHF. The CDR3 DNA sequence: TGTGCCAGCAGCCCCCAGCTGAATAGCAATCAGCCCCAGCATTTT.